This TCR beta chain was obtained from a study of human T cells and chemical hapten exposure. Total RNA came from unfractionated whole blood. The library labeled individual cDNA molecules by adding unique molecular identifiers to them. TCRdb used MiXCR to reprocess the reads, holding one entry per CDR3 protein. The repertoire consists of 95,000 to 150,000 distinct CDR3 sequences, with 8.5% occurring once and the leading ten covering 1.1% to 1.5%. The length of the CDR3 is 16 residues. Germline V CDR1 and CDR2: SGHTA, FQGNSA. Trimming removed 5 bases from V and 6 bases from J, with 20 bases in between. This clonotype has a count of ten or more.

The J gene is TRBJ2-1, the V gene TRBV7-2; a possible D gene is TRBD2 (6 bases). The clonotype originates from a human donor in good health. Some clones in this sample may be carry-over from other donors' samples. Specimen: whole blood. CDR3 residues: CASSPFGGMGGNEQFF. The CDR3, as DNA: TGTGCCAGCAGCCCCTTCGGCGGGATGGGGGGCAATGAGCAGTTCTTC.